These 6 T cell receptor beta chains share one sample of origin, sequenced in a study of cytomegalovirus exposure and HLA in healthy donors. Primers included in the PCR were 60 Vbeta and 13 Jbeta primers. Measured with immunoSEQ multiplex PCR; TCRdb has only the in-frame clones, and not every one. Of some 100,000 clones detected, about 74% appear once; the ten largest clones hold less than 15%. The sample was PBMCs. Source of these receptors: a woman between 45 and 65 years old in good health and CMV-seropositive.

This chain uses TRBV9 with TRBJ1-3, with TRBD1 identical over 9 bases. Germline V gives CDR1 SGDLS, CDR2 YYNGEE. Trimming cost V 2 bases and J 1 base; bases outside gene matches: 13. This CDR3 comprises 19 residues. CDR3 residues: CASSVDLVDRGRSGNTIYF. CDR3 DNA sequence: TGTGCCAGCAGCGTTGATCTTGTGGACAGGGGTAGATCTGGAAACACCATATATTTT.

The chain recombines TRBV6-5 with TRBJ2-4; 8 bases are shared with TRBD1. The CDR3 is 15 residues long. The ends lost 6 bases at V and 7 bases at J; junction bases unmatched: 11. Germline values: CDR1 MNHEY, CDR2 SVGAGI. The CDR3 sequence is CASSYRQGPGNIQYF. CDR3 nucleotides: TGTGCCAGCAGCTACCGACAGGGGCCCGGGAACATTCAGTACTTC.

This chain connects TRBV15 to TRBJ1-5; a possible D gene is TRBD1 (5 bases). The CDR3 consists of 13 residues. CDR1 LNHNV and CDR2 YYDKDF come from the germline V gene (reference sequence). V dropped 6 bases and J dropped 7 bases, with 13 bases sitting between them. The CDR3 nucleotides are TGTGCCACCAGTCGCCTCCCAGGGCAGCCCCAGCATTTT. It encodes CATSRLPGQPQHF. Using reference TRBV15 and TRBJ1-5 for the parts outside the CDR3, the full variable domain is DAMVIQNPRYQVTQFGKPVTLSCSQTLNHNVMYWYQQKSSQAPKLLFHYYDKDFNNEADTPDNFQSRRPNTSFCFLDIRSPGLGDTAMYLCATSRLPGQPQHFGDGTRLSIL.

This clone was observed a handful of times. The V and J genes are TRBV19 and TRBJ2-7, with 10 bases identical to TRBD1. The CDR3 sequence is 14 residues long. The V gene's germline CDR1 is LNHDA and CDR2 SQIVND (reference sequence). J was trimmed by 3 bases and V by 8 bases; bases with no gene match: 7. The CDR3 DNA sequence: TGTGCCAGTGCCCCGGGACAGGGGATCTACGAGCAGTACTTC. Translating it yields CASAPGQGIYEQYF. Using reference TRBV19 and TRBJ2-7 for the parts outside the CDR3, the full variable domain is DGGITQSPKYLFRKEGQNVTLSCEQNLNHDAMYWYRQDPGQGLRLIYYSQIVNDFQKGDIAEGYSVSREKKESFPLTVTSAQKNPTAFYLCASAPGQGIYEQYFGPGTRLTVT.

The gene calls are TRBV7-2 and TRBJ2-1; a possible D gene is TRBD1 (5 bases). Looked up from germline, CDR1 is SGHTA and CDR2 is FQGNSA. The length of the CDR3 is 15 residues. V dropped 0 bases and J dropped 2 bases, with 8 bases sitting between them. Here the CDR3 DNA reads TGTGCCAGCAGCTTAGCGCAGGGTACCTACAATGAGCAGTTCTTC. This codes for CASSLAQGTYNEQFF.

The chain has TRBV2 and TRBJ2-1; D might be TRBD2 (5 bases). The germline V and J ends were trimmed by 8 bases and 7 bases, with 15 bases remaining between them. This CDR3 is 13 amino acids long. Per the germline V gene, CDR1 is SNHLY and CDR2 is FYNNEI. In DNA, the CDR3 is TGTGCCAGCGGAAGAGGGAGAGAGAATGAGCAGTTCTTC. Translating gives CASGRGRENEQFF.